The clone carrying this TCR beta chain was observed at least ten times. Its target is unknown. V was trimmed by 0 bases and J by 0 bases, leaving 10 bases between them. CDR1 SGHRS and CDR2 YFSETQ come from the germline V gene. The CDR3 sequence is 16 residues long. The data stem from a study of regulatory T cells in long-lasting Graves disease. Study details: Graves' patients diagnosed newly had used antithyroid drugs under 3 months.

Time point given: newly diagnosed GD, antithyroid drugs for less than 3 months. Preparation of the TCR library used RNA extracted from PBMCs. The peripheral blood volume drawn was roughly 8.7 milliliters, and it was collected into EDTA tubes. Study results and limitations: When disease was persistent, TRBV28, TRBJ1-2 and TRBJ2-5 were the favored segments.

Arm-PCR of CDR3 regions and iRepertoire HTBI primers were used to build TCR beta libraries. TCRdb passed the multiplex PCR reads through MiXCR, listing each CDR3 protein once. The top ten clones hold about 11% of a sample with about 610,000 distinct CDR3 sequences, roughly 16% of them seen once. These data also formed part of another study, on T cells in Graves' hyperthyroidism and ophthalmopathy. From that study: During a first-round RT-PCR of the TCR CDR3, the HTBI primer set was used.

Sequencing was performed on peripheral blood mononuclear cells (PBMCs), taken at new diagnosis, from a patient treated with antithyroid drugs. This TCR derives from a man aged 18 to 30 with Graves disease. The genes are TRBV5-1 and TRBJ2-1; the D gene is possibly TRBD2 (5 bases). The CDR3 DNA follows: TGCGCCAGCAGCTTGGTGGGCGGGTACTCCTACAATGAGCAGTTCTTC. This codes for CASSLVGGYSYNEQFF.